The next 5 T cell receptor beta chains were all read from a single sample in a study of OX40 agonist ivuxolimab in advanced cancers. Data came from immunoSEQ multiplex PCR; TCRdb stores just in-frame clones and leaves some out. The data hold approximately 25,000 clones, with about 85% observed a single time. The specimen comprised CD4+ or CD8+ T cells sorted from blood, sampled in a trial of the OX40 agonist ivuxolimab. The receptors were gathered from an adult with an advanced solid tumor such as melanoma, head and neck, liver or kidney cancer.

This clone was counted a single time. V and J are TRBV7-3 and TRBJ2-2; TRBD1 is a possible D gene (6 bases). Trimming stripped 1 base from V and 3 bases from J, with 9 bases between. The CDR3 loop spans 15 amino acids. Per the germline V gene, CDR1 is SGHTA and CDR2 is FQGTGA. Here the CDR3 reads CASSLNRADTGELFF. The CDR3 DNA reads as TGTGCCAGCAGCTTAAACAGGGCGGACACCGGGGAGCTGTTTTTT.

This clone was observed a few times. This chain links TRBV7-9 with TRBJ2-7; TRBD2 agrees at 7 bases. Germline V gene data show CDR1 as SEHNR and CDR2 as FQNEAQ (reference sequence). The CDR3 has 16 amino acids. J was trimmed by 2 bases and V by 5 bases; bases with no gene match: 12. Here the CDR3 DNA reads TGTGCCAGCAGCCCCGGGTCGACCGGGGGGACCTACGAGCAGTACTTC. Translated: CASSPGSTGGTYEQYF. The variable domain in full, with the rest retrieved from reference TRBV7-9 and TRBJ2-7, is DTGVSQNPRHKITKRGQNVTFRCDPISEHNRLYWYRQTLGQGPEFLTYFQNEAQLEKSRLLSDRFSAERPKGSFSTLEIQRTEQGDSAMYLCASSPGSTGGTYEQYFGPGTRLTVT.

This chain links TRBV28 with TRBJ2-2, with a possible D match to TRBD1 (6 bases). Trimming shortened V by 2 bases and J by 7 bases, and 23 bases separated the two germline ends. This CDR3 contains 18 residues. Germline CDR1 is MDHEN and CDR2 is SYDVKM. The CDR3 reads CASSLVKGTQTSRGELFF. The CDR3 nucleotides read TGTGCCAGCAGTTTAGTCAAAGGGACACAGACCTCCCGCGGGGAGCTGTTTTTT.

The gene calls are TRBV7-9 and TRBJ2-7; 10 bases map to TRBD1. The CDR3 is made up of 17 amino acids. Germline CDR1 is SEHNR and CDR2 is FQNEAQ (reference sequence). After removal of 5 bases from V and 2 bases from J, the junction contained 12 bases not matched to a gene. CDR3 residues: CASSPLLGQGGAYEQYF. Written as DNA, the CDR3 is TGTGCCAGCAGCCCACTACTCGGACAGGGGGGAGCCTACGAGCAGTACTTC. The entire variable domain, with the rest obtained from reference TRBV7-9 and TRBJ2-7, is as follows: DTGVSQNPRHKITKRGQNVTFRCDPISEHNRLYWYRQTLGQGPEFLTYFQNEAQLEKSRLLSDRFSAERPKGSFSTLEIQRTEQGDSAMYLCASSPLLGQGGAYEQYFGPGTRLTVT.

By its share, this clone is medium-sized. The same CDR3 also results from other DNA sequences found in this sample. The chain is built from TRBV15 and TRBJ1-2; D unresolved. This CDR3 has 14 amino acids. The V gene's germline CDR1 is LNHNV and CDR2 YYDKDF (reference sequence). V lost 0 bases and J 8 bases, leaving 13 bases between the germline ends. CDR3 loop: CATSRDVGLYGYTF. CDR3 DNA: TGTGCCACCAGCAGAGATGTGGGTTTGTACGGCTACACCTTC.